The next 5 T cell receptor beta chains were all read from a single sample in a study of T cell responses to AZD1222 COVID-19 vaccine. Generated by immunoSEQ multiplex PCR, the TCRdb table keeps only in-frame clones and is missing some. The table includes roughly 120,000 clones, approximately 90% detected once. The sequences come from peripheral blood, collected on day 0 of AZD1222 vaccination. The receptors come from an adult in good health.

The chain uses TRBV5-1 and TRBJ1-5; TRBD1 aligns across 9 bases. Germline assignment: CDR1 SGHRS and CDR2 YFSETQ. The CDR3 is 14 residues long. Trimming took 4 bases from V and 7 from J; bases not matched to a gene: 6. The CDR3: CASSVGQGDQPQHF. The CDR3 bases are TGCGCCAGCAGCGTGGGACAGGGAGACCAGCCCCAGCATTTT.

V gene TRBV2 combines with J gene TRBJ1-2, with D perhaps TRBD1 (5 bases). The CDR3 contains 15 residues. V was shortened by 7 bases and J by 4 bases, with 19 bases between the two germline ends. In germline, CDR1 is SNHLY, CDR2 FYNNEI. The CDR3 is CASIRDLYQTYGYTF. The CDR3 DNA follows: TGTGCCAGCATCCGGGACCTCTATCAAACCTATGGCTACACCTTC.

The chain links TRBV7-2 to TRBJ2-3; TRBD2 agrees at 11 bases. The germline CDR1 and CDR2 sequences are SGHTA and FQGNSA. The CDR3 spans 16 residues. V was pared by 5 bases and J by 3 bases, with 7 bases of the junction left unmatched. In nucleotides, the CDR3 is TGTGCCAGCAGCCCCTTACTAGCGGGGGCGACAGATACGCAGTATTTT. Its translation is CASSPLLAGATDTQYF.

The chain employs TRBV10-3 and TRBJ1-1, with 7 bases that match TRBD1. The CDR3 totals 12 residues. The germline V gene has CDR1 ENHRY and CDR2 SYGVKD. The V gene end was trimmed by 10 bases and the J gene end by 0 bases; junction bases not matched to a gene: 2. The CDR3 coding sequence is TGTGCCACAGGACAGGTGAACACTGAAGCTTTCTTT. As protein: CATGQVNTEAFF.

This clone was picked up one time. This chain's CDR3 is CAWSVPTNWDTQYF. The CDR3 DNA reads as TGTGCCTGGAGTGTACCGACCAACTGGGATACGCAGTATTTT. The chain couples TRBV30 to TRBJ2-3; D is undetermined. The V gene's germline CDR1 is GTSNPN and CDR2 SVGIG (reference sequence). The V and J ends lost 0 bases and 6 bases respectively, with 13 bases between them. This CDR3 contains 14 residues.